Detailed here is one TCR beta chain. Its antigen is currently unknown. It was with 60 Vbeta and 13 Jbeta primers that the PCR ran. Some clones are missing from TCRdb's copy, which holds only in-frame ones; the method was immunoSEQ multiplex PCR. The table has about 94,000 clones, about 80% seen once. This entry belongs to a study of cytomegalovirus exposure and HLA in healthy donors. Points from the study as a whole: Versus the roughly 700-donor mean, an Asian-associated ancestry cluster reportedly showed fewer N-insertions in a later analysis. In a later analysis, TCR beta V- and J-gene trimming showed a link to a missense DCLRE1C variant.

After removal of 6 bases from V and 3 bases from J, the junction contained 3 bases not matched to a gene. The germline V gene has CDR1 SGHNT and CDR2 YENEEA. The CDR3 totals 13 residues. The TCR originated in a human donor in good health. The rearrangement uses TRBV11-3 and TRBJ2-5, with 8 bases that match TRBD1. Specimen: PBMCs. DNA of the CDR3: TGTGCCAGCAGGGGGACAGGCGAAGAGACCCAGTACTTC. Translated, it gives CASRGTGEETQYF.